This paragraph covers one T cell receptor beta chain sequence. The antigen is undetermined. The CDR3 sequence is 11 residues long. The germline V gene encodes CDR1 DFQATT and CDR2 SNEGSKA (reference sequence). V lost 8 bases, J lost 9 bases, and 9 bases stayed unmatched. The sample belongs to a study of CD8+CD57+ T cells in acquired aplastic anemia. Study conclusions and caveats: The study identified twenty-nine CD8+ CDR3 sequences shared by patients and controls.

Only patients with CD8+CD57+ cell expansion on flow cytometry were chosen for sequencing. According to the study, genomic DNA was the template for TCR beta VDJ and CDR3 profiling. One entry per CDR3 protein, called by TCRdb with MiXCR from the reads. Among about 160,000 distinct CDR3 sequences listed, 71% were seen once. What was sequenced was sorted CD4+, CD8+, or CD8+CD57+ T cells (not recorded which) from PBMCs. The receptor was isolated from a human donor with aplastic anemia. The genes are TRBV20-1 and TRBJ1-1; 7 bases agree with TRBD1. The DNA for the CDR3 is TGCAGTTACAACAGGGGCGGACAAGCTTTCTTT. This codes for CSYNRGGQAFF.